This TCR beta chain comes out of a study of OX40 agonist ivuxolimab in advanced cancers. Study-wide context: With ivuxolimab, an agonistic anti-OX40 (CD134) antibody, patients were treated. The eligibility criteria allowed prior anti-PD-1, anti-PD-L1 or anti-CTLA-4 therapy, and 30% to 45% had some.

Patients with autoimmune history or systemic immunosuppression were excluded. At cycle 4 day 1, cycle 7 day 1, and baseline, blood was sampled. The V gene lost 0 bases and the J gene lost 0 bases, with 13 bases spanning the gap. Germline assignment: CDR1 SGHRS and CDR2 YFSETQ. The CDR3 runs to 17 residues. The method was immunoSEQ multiplex PCR; TCRdb's version includes in-frame clones alone and lacks a portion of them. The data hold roughly 80,000 clones, with 90% observed a single time. The chain couples TRBV5-1 to TRBJ2-1; D possibly corresponds to TRBD1 (7 bases). The TCR originated in an adult with an advanced solid tumor such as melanoma, head and neck, liver or kidney cancer. The sequencing here drew on CD4+ or CD8+ T cells sorted from blood, taken in a trial of the OX40 agonist ivuxolimab. CDR3 nucleotide sequence: TGCGCCAGCAGCTTGGAAGCAGGGGGGCCCTCCTACAATGAGCAGTTCTTC. Amino acid sequence: CASSLEAGGPSYNEQFF. The full variable domain, rest sourced from reference TRBV5-1 and TRBJ2-1, is KAGVTQTPRYLIKTRGQQVTLSCSPISGHRSVSWYQQTPGQGLQFLFEYFSETQRNKGNFPGRFSGRQFSNSRSEMNVSTLELGDSALYLCASSLEAGGPSYNEQFFGPGTRLTVL.